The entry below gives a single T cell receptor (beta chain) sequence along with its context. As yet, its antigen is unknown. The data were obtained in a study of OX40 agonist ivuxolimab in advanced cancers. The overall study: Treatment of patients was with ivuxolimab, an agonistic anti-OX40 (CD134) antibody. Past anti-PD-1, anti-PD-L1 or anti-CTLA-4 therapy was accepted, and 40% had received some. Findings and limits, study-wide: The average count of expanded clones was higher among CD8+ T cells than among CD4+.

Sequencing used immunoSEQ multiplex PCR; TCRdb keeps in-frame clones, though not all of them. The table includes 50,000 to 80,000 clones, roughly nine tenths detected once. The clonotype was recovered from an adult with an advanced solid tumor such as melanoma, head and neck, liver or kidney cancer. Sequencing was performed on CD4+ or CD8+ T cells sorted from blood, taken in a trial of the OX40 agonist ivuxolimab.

The CDR3 DNA is TGTGCCAGCAGCCCACGGGGGGAAGGGAACGAAAAACTGTTTTTT. Translation: CASSPRGEGNEKLFF. The chain has TRBV7-6 and TRBJ1-4, with D perhaps matching TRBD1 (5 bases). This CDR3 comprises 15 residues. V gave up 5 bases and J gave up 8 bases, with 18 bases separating them. Per germline, CDR1 SGHVS and CDR2 FNYEAQ.